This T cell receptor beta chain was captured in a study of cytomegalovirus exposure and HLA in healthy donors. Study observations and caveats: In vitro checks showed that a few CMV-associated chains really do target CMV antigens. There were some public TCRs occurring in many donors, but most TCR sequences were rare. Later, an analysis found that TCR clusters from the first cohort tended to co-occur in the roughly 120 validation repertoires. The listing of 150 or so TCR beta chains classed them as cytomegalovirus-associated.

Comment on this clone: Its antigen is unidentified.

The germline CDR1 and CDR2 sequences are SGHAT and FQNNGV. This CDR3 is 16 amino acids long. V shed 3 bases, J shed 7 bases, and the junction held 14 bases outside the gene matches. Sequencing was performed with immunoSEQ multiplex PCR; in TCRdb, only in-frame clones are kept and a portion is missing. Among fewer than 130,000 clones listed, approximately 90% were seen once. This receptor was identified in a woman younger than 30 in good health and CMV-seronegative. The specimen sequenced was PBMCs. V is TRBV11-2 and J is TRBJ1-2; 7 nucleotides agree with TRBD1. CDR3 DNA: TGTGCCAGCAGCTTGGCTCGGGACAGCTTCAATCTTGGCTACACCTTC. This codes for CASSLARDSFNLGYTF.